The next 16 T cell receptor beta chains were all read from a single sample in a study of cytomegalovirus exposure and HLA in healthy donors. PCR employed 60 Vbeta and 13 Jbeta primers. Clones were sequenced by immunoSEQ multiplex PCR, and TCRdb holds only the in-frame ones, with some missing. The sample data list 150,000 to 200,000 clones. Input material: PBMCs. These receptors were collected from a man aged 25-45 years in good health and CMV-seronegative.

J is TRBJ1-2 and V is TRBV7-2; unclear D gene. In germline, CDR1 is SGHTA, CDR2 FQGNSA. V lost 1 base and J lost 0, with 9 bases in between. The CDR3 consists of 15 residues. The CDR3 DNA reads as TGTGCCAGCAGCTTAGTGCAGGTTCCTAACTATGGCTACACCTTC. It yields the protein CASSLVQVPNYGYTF.

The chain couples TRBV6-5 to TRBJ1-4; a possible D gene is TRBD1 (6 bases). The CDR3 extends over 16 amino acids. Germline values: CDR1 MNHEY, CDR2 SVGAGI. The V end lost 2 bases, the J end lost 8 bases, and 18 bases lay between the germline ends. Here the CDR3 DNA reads TGTGCCAGCAGTTACCTGTCGTTGGCAGGGGAGGAAAAACTGTTTTTT. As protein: CASSYLSLAGEEKLFF.

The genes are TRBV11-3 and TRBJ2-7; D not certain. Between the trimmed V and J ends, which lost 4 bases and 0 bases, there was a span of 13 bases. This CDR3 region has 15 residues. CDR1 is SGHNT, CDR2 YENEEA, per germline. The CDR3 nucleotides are TGTGCCAGCAGCTCCGCGCTATTTCGCTCCTACGAGCAGTACTTC. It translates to CASSSALFRSYEQYF.

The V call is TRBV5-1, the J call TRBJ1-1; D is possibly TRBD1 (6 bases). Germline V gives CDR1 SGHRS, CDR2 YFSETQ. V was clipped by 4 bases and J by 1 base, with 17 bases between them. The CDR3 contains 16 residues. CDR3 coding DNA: TGCGCCAGCAGCGTTTTACAGGGCCCTGGGAACACTGAAGCTTTCTTT. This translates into CASSVLQGPGNTEAFF.

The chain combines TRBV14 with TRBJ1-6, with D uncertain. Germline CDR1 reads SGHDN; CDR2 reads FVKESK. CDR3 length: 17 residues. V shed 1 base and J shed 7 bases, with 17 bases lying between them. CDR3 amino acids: CASSQGALGGWNSPLHF. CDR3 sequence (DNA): TGTGCCAGCAGCCAAGGAGCCCTCGGCGGGTGGAATTCACCCCTCCACTTT.

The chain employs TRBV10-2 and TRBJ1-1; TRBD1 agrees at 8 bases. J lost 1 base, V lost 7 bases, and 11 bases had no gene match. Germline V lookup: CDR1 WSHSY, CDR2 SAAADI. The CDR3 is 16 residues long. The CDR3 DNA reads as TGCGCCAGCACCTCCATCCCCGGGACAGGGAACACTGAAGCTTTCTTT. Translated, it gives CASTSIPGTGNTEAFF.

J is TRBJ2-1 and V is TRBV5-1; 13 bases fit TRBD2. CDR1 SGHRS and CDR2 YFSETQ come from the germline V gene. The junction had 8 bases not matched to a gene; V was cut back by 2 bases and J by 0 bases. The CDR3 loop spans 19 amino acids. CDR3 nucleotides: TGCGCCAGCAGCTTCCCCGGGACTAGCGGGGCGAGCTCCTACAATGAGCAGTTCTTC. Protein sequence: CASSFPGTSGASSYNEQFF.

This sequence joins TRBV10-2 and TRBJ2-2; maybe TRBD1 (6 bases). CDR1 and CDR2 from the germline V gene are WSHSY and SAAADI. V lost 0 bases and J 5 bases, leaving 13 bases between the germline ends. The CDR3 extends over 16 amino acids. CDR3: CASSESFRGRTGELFF. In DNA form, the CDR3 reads TGCGCCAGCAGTGAGTCTTTTAGGGGGAGAACCGGGGAGCTGTTTTTT.

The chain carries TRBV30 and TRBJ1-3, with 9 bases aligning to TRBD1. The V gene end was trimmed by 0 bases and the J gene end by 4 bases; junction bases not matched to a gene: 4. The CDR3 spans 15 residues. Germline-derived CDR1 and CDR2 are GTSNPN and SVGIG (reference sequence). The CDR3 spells CAWSVGTGTGNTIYF. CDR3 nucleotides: TGTGCCTGGAGTGTAGGGACAGGGACAGGAAACACCATATATTTT.

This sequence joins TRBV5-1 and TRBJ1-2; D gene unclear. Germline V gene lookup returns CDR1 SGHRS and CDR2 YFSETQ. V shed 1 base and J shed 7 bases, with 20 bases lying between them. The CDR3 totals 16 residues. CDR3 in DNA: TGCGCCAGCAGCTTGCATGGGTCGCCGGTGGAGATTGGCTACACCTTC. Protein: CASSLHGSPVEIGYTF.

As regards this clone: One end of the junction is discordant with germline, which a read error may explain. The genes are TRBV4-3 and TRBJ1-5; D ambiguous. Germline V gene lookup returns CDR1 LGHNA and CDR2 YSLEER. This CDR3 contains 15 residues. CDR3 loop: CASGQDAGNNQPQHF. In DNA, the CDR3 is TGCGCCAGCGGCCAAGATGCGGGGAACAATCAGCCCCAGCATTTT.

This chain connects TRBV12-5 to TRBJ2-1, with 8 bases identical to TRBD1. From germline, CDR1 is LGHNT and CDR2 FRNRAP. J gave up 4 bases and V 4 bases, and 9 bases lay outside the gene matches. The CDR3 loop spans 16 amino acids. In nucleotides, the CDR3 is TGTGCTAGTGGTTCCGCCGTAGGACAGGGATACAATGAGCAGTTCTTC. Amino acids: CASGSAVGQGYNEQFF.

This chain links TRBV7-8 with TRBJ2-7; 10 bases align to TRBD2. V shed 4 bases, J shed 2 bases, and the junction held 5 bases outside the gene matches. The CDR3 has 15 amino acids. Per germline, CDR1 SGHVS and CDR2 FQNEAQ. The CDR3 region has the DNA TGTGCCAGCAGCTCGAGGACTAGCGGTACCTACGAGCAGTACTTC. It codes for CASSSRTSGTYEQYF.

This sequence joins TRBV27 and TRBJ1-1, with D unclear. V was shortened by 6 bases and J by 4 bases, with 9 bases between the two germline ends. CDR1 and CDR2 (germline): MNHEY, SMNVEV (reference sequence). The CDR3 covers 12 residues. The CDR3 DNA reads TGTGCCAGCAGCCGCCCGGGCACTGAAGCTTTCTTT. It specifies CASSRPGTEAFF.

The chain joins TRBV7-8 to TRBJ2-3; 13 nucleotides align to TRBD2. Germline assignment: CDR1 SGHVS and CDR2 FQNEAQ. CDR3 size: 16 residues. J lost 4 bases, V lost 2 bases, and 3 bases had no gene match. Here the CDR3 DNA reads TGTGCCAGCAGCTTATGGACTAGCGGGAGCGCAGATACGCAGTATTTT. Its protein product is CASSLWTSGSADTQYF.

CDR3 nucleotides: TGTGCCAGCAGTTACTCCACAGGGCCTGTTGGCTACACCTTC. It translates to CASSYSTGPVGYTF. The chain employs TRBV6-5 and TRBJ1-2; weak D call: TRBD1 (6 bases). Between the trimmed V and J ends, which lost 0 bases and 7 bases, there was a span of 12 bases. Per the germline V gene, CDR1 is MNHEY and CDR2 is SVGAGI. CDR3 length: 14 residues.